The entry below describes one TCR beta chain. Its matching antigen is unknown. The CDR3 covers 12 residues. The J segment lost 10 bases and the V segment lost 6 bases, leaving 3 bases of the junction unmatched. This entry belongs to a study of identical twins. A universal primer site arose from template switching, and cDNA bore unique molecular identifiers. Using its own MiXCR run on the 5' RACE reads, TCRdb lists one record per CDR3 protein. Among 700,000 to 950,000 distinct CDR3 sequences listed, roughly an eighth were seen once. All donors were healthy, and all were Caucasian. Study observations and caveats: Fewer insertions marked abundant cord blood beta clonotypes; young adult naive trended weakly, memory not at all. Diverse VJ usage suggested most zero-insertion clonotypes were not invariant T cells.

This sample was also put to use in a study of yellow fever vaccine responses in identical twins.

The clonotype was recovered from a young woman in good health. The material sequenced was PBMCs. The chain combines TRBV12-3 or TRBV12-4 with TRBJ1-6; 7 bases fit TRBD1. CDR3 sequence reads: CASSRQGSPLHF. CDR3 in DNA: TGTGCCAGCAGCCGACAGGGCTCACCCCTCCACTTT.